The T cell receptor (beta chain) under discussion was sequenced for a study of blood T cells in healthy people across ages. This CDR3 region has 16 residues. Per germline, CDR1 SQVTM and CDR2 ANQGSEA. V gave up 4 bases and J gave up 5 bases; unmatched junction bases: 14. This clonotype was seen a few times. A second PCR of 7 to 11 cycles used a sample-barcoded 5' primer and a J-beta primer mix. TCRdb re-called the 5' RACE reads through MiXCR, storing one row per CDR3 protein. The repertoire holds approximately 780,000 distinct CDR3 sequences, with 20% to 30% as singletons. These same records also appear under a second study, on T cells of mothers and their children.

Material for sequencing was blood. This sequence was found in a boy younger than 18 in good health. The chain joins TRBV29-1 to TRBJ2-5; TRBD2 matches 9 bases. CDR3 sequence: CSVGDNRRGGAETQYF. DNA of the CDR3: TGCAGCGTTGGGGATAATCGGCGCGGGGGGGCGGAGACCCAGTACTTC. Variable domain in full (rest from reference TRBV29-1 and TRBJ2-5): SAVISQKPSRDICQRGTSLTIQCQVDSQVTMMFWYRQQPGQSLTLIATANQGSEATYESGFVIDKFPISRPNLTFSTLTVSNMSPEDSSIYLCSVGDNRRGGAETQYFGPGTRLLVL.